Listed below are T cell receptor beta chains from one sample, sequenced in a study of post-analysis software for immune sequencing data. Each CDR3 protein gets one entry after TCRdb re-called the PCR reads with MiXCR. The sample records more than 450,000 distinct CDR3 sequences, under 40% being singletons. Source material: blood. These receptors came from a girl under 18 with multiple sclerosis. Each CDR3 is given with its conserved first and last residue. Each record gives: V gene, J gene, D gene, clone size, CDR3 protein, CDR3 DNA. The D gene is left open where the match is weak. Size tells how often a clone was seen (once, few, many) or the class of an expanded clone, and some rows leave it out.

TRBV20-1,TRBJ2-3,-,-,CSARVLTDTQYF,TGCAGTGCTAGAGTCCTCACAGATACGCAGTATTTT
TRBV5-1,TRBJ2-1,-,-,CASSLSLGHEQFF,TGCGCCAGCAGCTTGAGCCTGGGACATGAGCAGTTCTTC
TRBV20-1,TRBJ1-1,-,-,CSARGLDRTEAFF,TGCAGTGCTAGAGGACTCGATAGGACTGAAGCTTTCTTT
TRBV20-1,TRBJ1-2,-,few,CSARDRALYGYTF,TGCAGTGCTAGAGATCGTGCCCTATATGGCTACACCTTC
TRBV12-3/TRBV12-4,TRBJ2-2,-,-,CASSLWGGLIGELFF,TGTGCCAGCAGTTTGTGGGGGGGGCTCATCGGGGAGCTGTTTTTT
TRBV5-6,TRBJ2-1,-,once,CASSLVYGSDSGNEQFF,TGTGCCAGCAGCTTGGTTTACGGGTCCGATTCCGGCAATGAGCAGTTCTTC
TRBV10-3,TRBJ2-3,TRBD2,few,CAIMGTSGTDTQYF,TGTGCCATCATGGGGACTAGCGGTACAGATACGCAGTATTTT
TRBV11-2,TRBJ2-1,-,-,CASSFSRTLSYNEQFF,TGTGCCAGCAGCTTCTCTCGGACTCTTTCCTACAATGAGCAGTTCTTC
TRBV5-1,TRBJ2-7,TRBD2,-,CASSLEERGTYEQYF,TGCGCCAGCAGCTTGGAGGAGCGGGGAACCTACGAGCAGTACTTC
TRBV3-1,TRBJ1-1,-,-,CASSPRHSTEAFF,TGTGCCAGCAGCCCTAGACACAGCACTGAAGCTTTCTTT
TRBV7-9,TRBJ2-7,TRBD1,-,CASSLGDGTVDYEQYF,TGTGCCAGCAGCTTGGGAGACGGGACAGTGGACTACGAGCAGTACTTC
TRBV29-1,TRBJ2-7,TRBD1,many,CSVGQGNFYEQYF,TGCAGCGTGGGACAGGGGAATTTCTACGAGCAGTACTTC
TRBV3-1,TRBJ1-2,-,few,CASSQGPGPCTF,TGTGCCAGCAGCCAAGGCCCAGGGCCGTGCACCTTC
TRBV5-1,TRBJ1-1,-,many,CASSLAGGNTEAFF,TGTGCCAGCAGTTTGGCGGGTGGGAACACTGAAGCTTTCTTT
TRBV20-1,TRBJ2-5,TRBD2,medium-sized,CSAPGLAGETQYF,TGCAGTGCTCCTGGACTAGCGGGAGAGACCCAGTACTTC
TRBV6-6,TRBJ2-4,TRBD1,-,CTSSYDRGNIQYF,TGTACCAGCAGCTACGACAGGGGAAACATTCAGTACTTC
TRBV25-1,TRBJ2-7,-,-,CASSGGAGWEREQYF,TGTGCCAGCAGTGGAGGGGCAGGATGGGAGCGCGAGCAGTACTTC